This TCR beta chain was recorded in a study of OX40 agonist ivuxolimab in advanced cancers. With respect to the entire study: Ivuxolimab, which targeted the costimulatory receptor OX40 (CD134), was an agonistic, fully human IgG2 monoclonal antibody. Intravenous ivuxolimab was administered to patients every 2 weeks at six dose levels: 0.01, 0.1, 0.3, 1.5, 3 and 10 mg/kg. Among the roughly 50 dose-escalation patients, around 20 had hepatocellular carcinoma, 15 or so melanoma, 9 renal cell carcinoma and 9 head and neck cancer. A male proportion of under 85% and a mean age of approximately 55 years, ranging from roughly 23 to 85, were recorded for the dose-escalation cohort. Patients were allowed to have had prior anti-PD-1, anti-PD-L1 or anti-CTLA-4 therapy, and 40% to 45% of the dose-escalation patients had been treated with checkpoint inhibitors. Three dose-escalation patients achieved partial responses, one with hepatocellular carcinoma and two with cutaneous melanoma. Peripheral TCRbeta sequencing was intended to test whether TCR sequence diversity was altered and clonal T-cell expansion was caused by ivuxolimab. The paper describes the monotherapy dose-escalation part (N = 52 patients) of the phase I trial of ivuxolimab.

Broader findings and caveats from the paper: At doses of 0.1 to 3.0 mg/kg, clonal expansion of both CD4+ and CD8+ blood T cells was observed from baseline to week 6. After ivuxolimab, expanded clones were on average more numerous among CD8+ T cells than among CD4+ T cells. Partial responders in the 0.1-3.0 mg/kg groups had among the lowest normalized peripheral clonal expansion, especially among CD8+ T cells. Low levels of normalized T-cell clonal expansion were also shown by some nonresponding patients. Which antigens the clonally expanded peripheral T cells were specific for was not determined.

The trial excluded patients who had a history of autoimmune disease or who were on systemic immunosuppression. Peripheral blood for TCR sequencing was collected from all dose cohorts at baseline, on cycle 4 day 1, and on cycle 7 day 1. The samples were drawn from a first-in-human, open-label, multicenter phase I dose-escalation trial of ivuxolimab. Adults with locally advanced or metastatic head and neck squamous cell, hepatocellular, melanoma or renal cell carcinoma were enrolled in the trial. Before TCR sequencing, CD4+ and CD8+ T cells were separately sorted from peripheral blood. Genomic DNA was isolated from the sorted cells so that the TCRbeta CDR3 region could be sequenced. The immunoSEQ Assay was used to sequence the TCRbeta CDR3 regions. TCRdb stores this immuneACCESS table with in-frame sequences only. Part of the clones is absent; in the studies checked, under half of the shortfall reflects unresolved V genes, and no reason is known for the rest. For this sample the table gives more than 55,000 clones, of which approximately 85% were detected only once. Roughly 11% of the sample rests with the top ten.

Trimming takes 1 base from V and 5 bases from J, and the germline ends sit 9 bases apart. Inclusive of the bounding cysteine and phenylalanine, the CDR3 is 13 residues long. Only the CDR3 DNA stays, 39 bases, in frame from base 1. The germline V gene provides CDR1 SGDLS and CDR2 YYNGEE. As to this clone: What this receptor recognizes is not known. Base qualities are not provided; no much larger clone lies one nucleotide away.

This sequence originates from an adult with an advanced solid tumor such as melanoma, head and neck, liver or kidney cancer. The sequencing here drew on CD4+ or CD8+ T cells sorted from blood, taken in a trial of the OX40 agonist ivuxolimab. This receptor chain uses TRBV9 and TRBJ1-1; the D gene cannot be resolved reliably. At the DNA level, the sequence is TGTGCCAGCAGCGTATTAGTGGGTACTGAAGCTTTCTTT. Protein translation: CASSVLVGTEAFF.